One sample yielded the 21 T cell receptor beta chains listed below, sequenced in a study of blood T cell repertoires in COVID-19. The table came from immunoSEQ multiplex PCR; TCRdb's copy has only in-frame clones and leaves some out. The sample lists some 150,000 clones, 81% occurring once. The sample consisted of peripheral blood. Every receptor here comes from a woman aged 60-75 years with active or convalescent COVID-19.

The rearrangement joins TRBV14 to TRBJ2-1, with no clear D. The CDR3 length is 15 residues. V gave up 7 bases and J gave up 2 bases, with 15 bases separating them. Germline-derived CDR1 and CDR2 are SGHDN and FVKESK. CDR3 amino acids: CASTSSRQAYNEQFF. In nucleotides, the CDR3 is TGTGCCAGCACCTCCTCCAGGCAAGCCTACAATGAGCAGTTCTTC.

V and J are TRBV27 and TRBJ2-1, with 8 bases fitting TRBD2. Looked up from germline, CDR1 is MNHEY and CDR2 is SMNVEV (reference sequence). The CDR3 loop spans 15 amino acids. V shed 5 bases, J shed 9 bases, and the junction held 12 bases outside the gene matches. The CDR3 here is CASSPRGAGVGEQFF. CDR3 sequence (DNA): TGTGCCAGCAGTCCCAGGGGAGCGGGGGTTGGTGAGCAGTTCTTC.

This clone has only a few counts. Different DNA sequences within this sample yield the same CDR3. The rearrangement joins TRBV10-2 to TRBJ2-3, with TRBD1 matching over 7 bases. Germline assignment: CDR1 WSHSY and CDR2 SAAADI. This CDR3 is 15 amino acids long. J lost 1 base, V lost 6 bases, and 7 bases had no gene match. The CDR3 bases are TGCGCCAGCAGGAGGGACAGAGTGGGCACAGATACGCAGTATTTT. Its protein is CASRRDRVGTDTQYF.

The rearrangement links TRBV12-5 to TRBJ1-3; D unresolved. Trimming left V 3 bases short and J 2 bases short, with 11 bases between. The V gene's germline CDR1 is LGHNT and CDR2 FRNRAP. This CDR3 has 15 amino acids. CDR3 bases: TGTGCTAGTGGTTTCTCCAGTGTGCCTGGAAACACCATATATTTT. Amino acids: CASGFSSVPGNTIYF. Filled out from reference TRBV12-5 and TRBJ1-3, the complete variable domain reads DARVTQTPRHKVTEMGQEVTMRCQPILGHNTVFWYRQTMMQGLELLAYFRNRAPLDDSGMPKDRFSAEMPDATLATLKIQPSEPRDSAVYFCASGFSSVPGNTIYFGEGSWLTVV.

The chain has TRBV6-6 and TRBJ1-5; D is perhaps TRBD1 (6 bases). This CDR3 is built from 15 residues. CDR1 and CDR2 from the germline V gene are MNHNY and SVGAGI (reference sequence). The V end lost 8 bases, the J end lost 1 base, and 15 bases lay between the germline ends. This chain's CDR3 is CASLLGGPSNQPQHF. The DNA for the CDR3 is TGTGCCAGCCTCCTGGGGGGGCCGAGCAATCAGCCCCAGCATTTT.

The gene calls are TRBV7-2 and TRBJ1-3; D call uncertain. In germline, CDR1 is SGHTA, CDR2 FQGNSA. V lost 5 bases and J lost 1, with 9 bases in between. The CDR3 has 14 residues. DNA for the CDR3: TGTGCCAGCAGCCCCCAGACATCTGGAAACACCATATATTTT. Its translation: CASSPQTSGNTIYF.

The J gene is TRBJ1-2, the V gene TRBV6-5; 11 bases map to TRBD1. Trimming at V came to 6 bases and at J to 7 bases, leaving 10 bases not matched to a gene. The CDR3 sequence is 15 residues long. CDR1 and CDR2 from the germline V gene are MNHEY and SVGAGI. In nucleotides, the CDR3 is TGTGCCAGCAGGGCAGGAGGGACAGGGGGATCTGGCTACACCTTC. This encodes CASRAGGTGGSGYTF.

This chain connects TRBV27 to TRBJ2-5; possibly TRBD1 for D (6 bases). The CDR3 totals 15 residues. The V and J ends lost 1 base and 5 bases respectively, with 14 bases between them. Germline-derived CDR1 and CDR2 are MNHEY and SMNVEV (reference sequence). CDR3 protein: CASSLLDSPRETQYF. CDR3 coding DNA: TGTGCCAGCAGTTTATTGGACAGCCCCCGGGAGACCCAGTACTTC.

The rearrangement links TRBV10-1 to TRBJ1-2; 7 positions match TRBD1. The CDR3 runs 14 residues. Germline V gives CDR1 WNHNN, CDR2 SYGVQD (reference sequence). Germline trimming cut 3 bases from V and 2 bases from J; bases unmatched to any gene: 3. CDR3 bases: TGCGCCAGCAGTGATGGGGACAGCAACTATGGCTACACCTTC. This encodes CASSDGDSNYGYTF.

The V gene is TRBV21-1, the J gene TRBJ1-3. TRBV21-1 is a pseudogene. The CDR3 sequence is 14 residues long. CDR3 sequence (DNA): TGTGCCAGCAGCAACGGGGGGCCTGGAAACACCATATATTTT. Protein sequence: CASSNGGPGNTIYF.

The chain recombines TRBV5-1 with TRBJ2-3; 9 positions match TRBD1. The CDR3 has 16 residues. CDR1 and CDR2 (germline): SGHRS, YFSETQ. Germline trimming cut 1 base from V and 2 bases from J; bases unmatched to any gene: 5. The CDR3 bases are TGCGCCAGCAGCTTGACTGGACAGGGGTCCACAGATACGCAGTATTTT. It translates to CASSLTGQGSTDTQYF. The whole variable domain, remainder taken from reference TRBV5-1 and TRBJ2-3, is KAGVTQTPRYLIKTRGQQVTLSCSPISGHRSVSWYQQTPGQGLQFLFEYFSETQRNKGNFPGRFSGRQFSNSRSEMNVSTLELGDSALYLCASSLTGQGSTDTQYFGPGTRLTVL.

V usage is TRBV6-4 and J usage is TRBJ2-2; no reliable D call. The V and J ends lost 4 bases and 1 base respectively, with 7 bases between them. The CDR3 consists of 14 residues. CDR1 and CDR2 (germline): MRHNA, SNTAGT. As DNA, the CDR3 is TGTGCCAGCAGTGCCTTGTTGAACACCGGGGAGCTGTTTTTT. Amino acids: CASSALLNTGELFF.

This clone was seen ten or more times. The chain links TRBV5-1 to TRBJ2-5; TRBD2 aligns across 10 bases. The CDR3 runs 14 residues. Per the germline V gene, CDR1 is SGHRS and CDR2 is YFSETQ. V lost 4 bases and J lost 2; bases outside the gene matches: 2. The CDR3 protein is CASSRGLAQETQYF. CDR3 DNA sequence: TGCGCCAGCAGCAGGGGACTAGCGCAAGAGACCCAGTACTTC.

The rearrangement uses TRBV12-3 or TRBV12-4 and TRBJ1-3; D unresolved. V lost 5 bases and J lost 7, with 6 bases in between. This CDR3 has 11 amino acids. CDR3 amino acids: CASSTMNTIYF. For the CDR3, the DNA is TGTGCCAGCAGTACTATGAACACCATATATTTT.

V and J are TRBV4-1 and TRBJ2-1; 13 bases fit TRBD2. This CDR3 region has 17 residues. V dropped 2 bases and J dropped 3; count of bases not matched to a gene: 4. Germline CDR1 and CDR2: MGHRA and YSYEKL. CDR3 amino acids: CASSQPTSGRFYNEQFF. CDR3 nucleotides: TGCGCCAGCAGCCAACCGACTAGCGGGAGGTTCTACAATGAGCAGTTCTTC.

V is TRBV7-6 and J is TRBJ1-1; TRBD1 matches at 7 bases. The V gene end was trimmed by 6 bases and the J gene end by 1 base; junction bases not matched to a gene: 8. CDR1 is SGHVS, CDR2 FNYEAQ, per germline. This CDR3 comprises 15 residues. The CDR3 region is CASSLGQAGNTEAFF. The CDR3 DNA reads as TGTGCCAGCAGTCTCGGACAGGCTGGGAACACTGAAGCTTTCTTT.

This clone was counted many times. The chain combines TRBV5-4 with TRBJ1-2; no definite D call. The V end lost 0 bases, the J end lost 0 bases, and 12 bases lay between the germline ends. The CDR3 covers 16 residues. CDR1 SGHNT and CDR2 YYREEE come from the germline V gene (reference sequence). The CDR3: CASSLARGRTNYGYTF. Written as DNA, the CDR3 is TGTGCCAGCAGCTTGGCACGGGGTAGGACTAACTATGGCTACACCTTC.

V usage is TRBV3-1 (or the pseudogene TRBV3-2) and J usage is TRBJ2-5, with TRBD1 as a possible D gene (6 bases). The V gene's germline CDR1 is LGHDT and CDR2 YNNKEL (reference sequence). The CDR3 has 14 residues. V dropped 1 base and J dropped 2 bases, with 8 bases sitting between them. CDR3 amino acids: CASSQGTAQETQYF. In nucleotides, the CDR3 is TGTGCCAGCAGCCAAGGGACAGCGCAAGAGACCCAGTACTTC.

The gene calls are TRBV29-1 and TRBJ2-7; D is ambiguous. The CDR3 is 12 residues long. Germline V gives CDR1 SQVTM, CDR2 ANQGSEA. The ends were cut back, 5 bases at V and 3 bases at J, with 11 bases in the middle. The CDR3 region is CSVCTTGYEQYF. The DNA of the CDR3 is TGCAGCGTTTGTACGACGGGCTACGAGCAGTACTTC.

This clone has more than one count but fewer than ten. This sequence joins TRBV6-5 and TRBJ1-6; no clear D gene. Per germline, CDR1 MNHEY and CDR2 SVGAGI. V shed 0 bases and J shed 5 bases, with 11 bases lying between them. The CDR3 length is 16 residues. The DNA of the CDR3 is TGTGCCAGCAGTTACTCGTCCACCCGGGATAATTCACCCCTCCACTTT. Translation gives CASSYSSTRDNSPLHF.

The CDR3 loop reads CASSLATGQDNSPLHF. The CDR3 DNA sequence: TGCGCCAGCAGCTTGGCCACGGGACAGGATAATTCACCCCTCCACTTT. The rearrangement joins TRBV5-1 to TRBJ1-6; 8 bases agree with TRBD1. V gave up 0 bases and J gave up 5 bases; unmatched junction bases: 4. The CDR3 is made up of 16 amino acids. Germline V lookup: CDR1 SGHRS, CDR2 YFSETQ.